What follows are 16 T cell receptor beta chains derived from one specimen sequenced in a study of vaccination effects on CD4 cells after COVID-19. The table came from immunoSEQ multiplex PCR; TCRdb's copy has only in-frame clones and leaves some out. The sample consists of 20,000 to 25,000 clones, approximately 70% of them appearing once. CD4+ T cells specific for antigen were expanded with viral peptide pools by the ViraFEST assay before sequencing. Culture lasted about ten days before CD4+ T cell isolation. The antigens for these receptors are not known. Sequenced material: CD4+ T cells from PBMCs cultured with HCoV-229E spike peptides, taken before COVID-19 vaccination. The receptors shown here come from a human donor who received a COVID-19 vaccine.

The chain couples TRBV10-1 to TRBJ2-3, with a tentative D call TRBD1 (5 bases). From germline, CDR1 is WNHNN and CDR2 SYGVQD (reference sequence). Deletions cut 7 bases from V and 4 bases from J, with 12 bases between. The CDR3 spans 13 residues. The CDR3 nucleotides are TGCGCCAGCACCAGGGAAGGATCAGATACGCAGTATTTT. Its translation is CASTREGSDTQYF.

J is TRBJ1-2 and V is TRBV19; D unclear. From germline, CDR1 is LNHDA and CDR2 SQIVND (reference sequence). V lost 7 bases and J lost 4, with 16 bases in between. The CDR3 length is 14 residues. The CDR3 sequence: CASTSRAFFYGYTF. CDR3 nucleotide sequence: TGTGCCAGTACCTCTCGGGCTTTTTTCTATGGCTACACCTTC.

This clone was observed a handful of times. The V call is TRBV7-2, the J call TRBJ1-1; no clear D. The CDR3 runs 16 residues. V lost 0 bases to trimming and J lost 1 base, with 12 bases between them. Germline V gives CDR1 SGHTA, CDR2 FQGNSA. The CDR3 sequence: CASSLALVAANTEAFF. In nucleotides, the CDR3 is TGTGCCAGCAGCTTAGCCCTTGTGGCAGCGAACACTGAAGCTTTCTTT. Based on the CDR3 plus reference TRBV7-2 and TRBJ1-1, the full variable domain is GAGVSQSPSNKVTEKGKDVELRCDPISGHTALYWYRQSLGQGLEFLIYFQGNSAPDKSGLPSDRFSAERTGGSVSTLTIQRTQQEDSAVYLCASSLALVAANTEAFFGQGTRLTVV.

CDR3 in amino acids: CASSQTNGQGPDTQYF. The DNA for the CDR3 is TGCGCCAGCAGCCAGACAAATGGACAGGGACCAGATACGCAGTATTTT. The V and J genes are TRBV5-1 and TRBJ2-3, with 8 bases matching TRBD1. Germline lookup yields CDR1 SGHRS and CDR2 YFSETQ. CDR3 length equals 16 residues. The trim removed 4 bases at V and 4 bases at J, leaving 11 bases unmatched.

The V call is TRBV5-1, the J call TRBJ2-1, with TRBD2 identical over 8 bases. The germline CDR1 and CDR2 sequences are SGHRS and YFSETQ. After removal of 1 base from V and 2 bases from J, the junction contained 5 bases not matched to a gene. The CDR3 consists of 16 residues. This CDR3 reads CASSLWSGGTYNEQFF. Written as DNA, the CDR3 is TGCGCCAGCAGCTTGTGGTCGGGAGGGACCTACAATGAGCAGTTCTTC. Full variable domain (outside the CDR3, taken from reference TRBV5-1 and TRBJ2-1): KAGVTQTPRYLIKTRGQQVTLSCSPISGHRSVSWYQQTPGQGLQFLFEYFSETQRNKGNFPGRFSGRQFSNSRSEMNVSTLELGDSALYLCASSLWSGGTYNEQFFGPGTRLTVL.

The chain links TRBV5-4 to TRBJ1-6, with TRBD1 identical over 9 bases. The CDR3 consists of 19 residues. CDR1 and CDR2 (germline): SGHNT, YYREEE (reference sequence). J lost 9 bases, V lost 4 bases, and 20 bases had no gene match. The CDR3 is CASSAIQGARWGVPSPLHF. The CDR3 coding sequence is TGTGCCAGCAGCGCGATACAGGGGGCGCGTTGGGGAGTGCCTTCACCCCTCCACTTT.

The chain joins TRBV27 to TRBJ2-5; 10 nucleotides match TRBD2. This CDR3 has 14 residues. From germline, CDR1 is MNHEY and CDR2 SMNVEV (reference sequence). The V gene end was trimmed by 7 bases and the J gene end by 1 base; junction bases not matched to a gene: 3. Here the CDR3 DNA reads TGTGCCAGCATGTCTAGCGGGGGCCAAGAGACCCAGTACTTC. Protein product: CASMSSGGQETQYF.

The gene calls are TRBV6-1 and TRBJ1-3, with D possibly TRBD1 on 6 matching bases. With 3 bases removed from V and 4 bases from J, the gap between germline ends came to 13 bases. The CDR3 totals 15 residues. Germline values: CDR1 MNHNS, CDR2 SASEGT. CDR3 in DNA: TGTGCCAGCAGTGAGAACACAGGGAGAGGAAACACCATATATTTT. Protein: CASSENTGRGNTIYF.

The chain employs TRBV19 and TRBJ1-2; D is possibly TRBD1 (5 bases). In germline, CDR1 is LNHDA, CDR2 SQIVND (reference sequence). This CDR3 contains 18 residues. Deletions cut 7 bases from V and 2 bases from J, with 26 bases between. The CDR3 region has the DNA TGTGCCAGTACCCTACCCACCAGACACGGGGGGAACAACTATGGCTACACCTTC. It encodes CASTLPTRHGGNNYGYTF.

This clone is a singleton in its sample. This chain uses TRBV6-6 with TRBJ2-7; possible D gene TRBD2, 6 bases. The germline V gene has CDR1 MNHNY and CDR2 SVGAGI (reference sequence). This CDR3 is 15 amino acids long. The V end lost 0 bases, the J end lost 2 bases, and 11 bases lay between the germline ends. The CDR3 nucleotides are TGTGCCAGCAGTTACTCGTTGGGGGGTCCCTACGAGCAGTACTTC. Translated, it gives CASSYSLGGPYEQYF.

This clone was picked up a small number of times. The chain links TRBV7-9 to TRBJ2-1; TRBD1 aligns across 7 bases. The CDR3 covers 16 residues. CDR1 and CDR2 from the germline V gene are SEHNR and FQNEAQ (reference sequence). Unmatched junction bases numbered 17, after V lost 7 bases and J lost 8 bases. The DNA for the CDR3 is TGTGCCAGCACCATAGGGACAGTAACACACGGGGATGAGCAGTTCTTC. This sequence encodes CASTIGTVTHGDEQFF.

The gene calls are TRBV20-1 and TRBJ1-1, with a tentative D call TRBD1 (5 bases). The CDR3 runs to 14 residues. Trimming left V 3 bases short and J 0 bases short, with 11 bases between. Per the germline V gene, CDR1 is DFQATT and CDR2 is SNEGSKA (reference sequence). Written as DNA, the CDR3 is TGCAGTGCTAGTCGGGGACGGGTGAACACTGAAGCTTTCTTT. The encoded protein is CSASRGRVNTEAFF.

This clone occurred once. The CDR3 protein is CASSSTGTLRPYEQYF. The CDR3 DNA is TGTGCCAGCAGCTCAACCGGGACTCTCCGGCCCTACGAGCAGTACTTC. The V and J genes are TRBV11-2 and TRBJ2-7; weak D call: TRBD2 (6 bases). This CDR3 has 16 residues. Trimming removed 4 bases from V and 2 bases from J, with 18 bases in between. Germline assignment: CDR1 SGHAT and CDR2 FQNNGV.

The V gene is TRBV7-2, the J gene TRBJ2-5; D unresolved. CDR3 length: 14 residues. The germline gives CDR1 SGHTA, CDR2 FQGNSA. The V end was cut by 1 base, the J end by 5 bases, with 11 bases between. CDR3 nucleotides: TGTGCCAGCAGCTTAGGTCAAGGGTTTGAGACCCAGTACTTC. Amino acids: CASSLGQGFETQYF.

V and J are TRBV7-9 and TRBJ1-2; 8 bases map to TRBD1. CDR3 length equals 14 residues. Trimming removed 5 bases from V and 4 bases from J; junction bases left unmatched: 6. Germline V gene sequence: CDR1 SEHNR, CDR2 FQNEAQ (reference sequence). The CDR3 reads CASSVTGQGYGYTF. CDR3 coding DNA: TGTGCCAGCAGCGTTACCGGACAGGGCTATGGCTACACCTTC.

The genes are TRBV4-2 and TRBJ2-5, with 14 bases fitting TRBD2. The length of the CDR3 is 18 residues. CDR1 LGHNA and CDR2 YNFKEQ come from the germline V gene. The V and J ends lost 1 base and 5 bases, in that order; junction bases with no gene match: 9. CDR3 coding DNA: TGTGCCAGCAGCCAAGCGACTAGCGGGGGGGCTGGCGAGGAGACCCAGTACTTC. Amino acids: CASSQATSGGAGEETQYF.